The entry below gives a single T cell receptor beta chain sequence along with its context. Its antigen is unknown. The authors ran a second PCR of about 6 to 11 cycles using a sample-barcoded 5' primer and a J-beta primer mix. Through a template-switch adaptor with 12 random nucleotides, each cDNA molecule received a tag. MiXCR, applied by TCRdb to the 5' RACE reads, yields one record per CDR3 protein. The data contain around 1.5 million distinct CDR3 sequences, approximately 59% of them singletons. The length of the CDR3 is 13 residues. The germline gives CDR1 MNHEY, CDR2 SVGAGI. Trimming cost V 2 bases and J 4 bases, with 8 bases left between them. The data originate from a study of blood T cells in healthy people across ages. Study-level results: It was not known whether donors were CMV positive (a possible confounder of expanded clonotype changes). TCR beta diversity was tightly associated with the proportion of naive T cells.

This chain joins TRBV6-5 and TRBJ1-2; D is undetermined. The TCR comes from a man between 18 and 29 years old in good health. The sequenced sample was blood. CDR3 region: CASSYSGVYGYTF. DNA of the CDR3: TGTGCCAGCAGTTACAGCGGGGTCTATGGCTACACCTTC.